Shown below are 22 T cell receptor beta chains from a single sample sequenced in a study of blood T cell repertoires in COVID-19. Method: immunoSEQ multiplex PCR; TCRdb's copy keeps in-frame clones and lacks some. The sample lists about 40,000 clones, approximately 88% occurring once. The specimen was peripheral blood. These receptors all stem from a woman aged 70-85 years with acute or convalescent COVID-19.

J is TRBJ2-5 and V is TRBV5-8; D may be TRBD1 (6 bases). The germline gives CDR1 SGHTS, CDR2 YDEGEE. Trimming pared 6 bases from V and 5 bases from J, leaving 14 bases between. The CDR3 runs 13 residues. The CDR3 region is CASTRGHRETQYF. CDR3 DNA sequence: TGTGCCAGCACCCGGGGACACCGGGAGACCCAGTACTTC.

The chain carries TRBV13 and TRBJ2-3; 12 nucleotides agree with TRBD2. Looked up from germline, CDR1 is PRHDT and CDR2 is FYEKMQ (reference sequence). V was clipped by 5 bases and J by 1 base; unmatched bases: 13. The CDR3 length is 19 residues. As DNA, the CDR3 is TGTGCCAGCAGCCGAACTTCTAGCGGGGGGGCCCTGGGCACAGATACGCAGTATTTT. Its translation is CASSRTSSGGALGTDTQYF.

As DNA, the CDR3 is TGTGCCAGTAGTATAAACAGGGCCGTGAACACTGAAGCTTTCTTT. Translating it yields CASSINRAVNTEAFF. The chain uses TRBV19 and TRBJ1-1; tentatively, D is TRBD1 (6 bases). Trimming removed 2 bases from V and 0 bases from J, with 10 bases in between. CDR1 and CDR2 (germline): LNHDA, SQIVND (reference sequence). The CDR3 consists of 15 residues.

This chain joins TRBV3-1 (or the pseudogene TRBV3-2) and TRBJ1-2, with D possibly being TRBD1 (5 bases). V lost 5 bases and J 7 bases, leaving 11 bases between the germline ends. Germline loops: CDR1 LGHDT, CDR2 YNNKEL (reference sequence). The CDR3 extends over 12 amino acids. CDR3 loop: CASSGRQGGYTF. The CDR3, as DNA: TGTGCCAGCAGCGGAAGGCAGGGTGGCTACACCTTC.

The chain joins TRBV2 to TRBJ1-5; no firm D call. V was clipped by 4 bases and J by 0 bases, with 10 bases between them. This CDR3 is 15 amino acids long. Germline V lookup: CDR1 SNHLY, CDR2 FYNNEI. The DNA for the CDR3 is TGTGCCAGCAGTGTTTCAGGCAATAGCAATCAGCCCCAGCATTTT. Protein: CASSVSGNSNQPQHF.

This clone showed up just once. The chain uses TRBV7-2 and TRBJ2-3; TRBD2 matches at 7 bases. Germline CDR1 is SGHTA and CDR2 is FQGNSA. The CDR3 covers 15 residues. V was pared by 7 bases and J by 7 bases, with 14 bases of the junction left unmatched. CDR3 coding DNA: TGTGCCAGCACCCCCTCTGGTGGCGGGGGAAATACGCAGTATTTT. Its protein is CASTPSGGGGNTQYF.

This chain connects TRBV6-5 to TRBJ1-3, with 7 bases aligning to TRBD1. This CDR3 comprises 14 residues. J was trimmed by 4 bases and V by 5 bases; bases with no gene match: 5. The germline gives CDR1 MNHEY, CDR2 SVGAGI. CDR3 nucleotides: TGTGCCAGCAGTCCTACAGGGGACGGAAACACCATATATTTT. Its translation is CASSPTGDGNTIYF.

The chain uses TRBV4-1 and TRBJ2-5, with 10 positions matching TRBD2. There are 16 residues in the CDR3. Trimming at V came to 0 bases and at J to 5 bases, leaving 6 bases not matched to a gene. Looked up from germline, CDR1 is MGHRA and CDR2 is YSYEKL. Here the CDR3 reads CASSQDASGRGETQYF. The DNA of the CDR3 is TGCGCCAGCAGCCAAGATGCCAGCGGGAGGGGGGAGACCCAGTACTTC.

J is TRBJ1-1 and V is TRBV3-1 (or the pseudogene TRBV3-2), with D hard to call. There are 14 residues in the CDR3. Trimming shortened V by 0 bases and J by 1 base, and 6 bases separated the two germline ends. The germline V gene has CDR1 LGHDT and CDR2 YNNKEL (reference sequence). CDR3 in amino acids: CASSQDRGNTEAFF. CDR3 nucleotides: TGTGCCAGCAGCCAAGATAGAGGGAACACTGAAGCTTTCTTT.

V and J are TRBV2 and TRBJ2-2, with 9 nucleotides matching TRBD1. Germline CDR1 is SNHLY and CDR2 is FYNNEI. The CDR3 consists of 14 residues. The ends lost 6 bases at V and 3 bases at J; junction bases unmatched: 2. As DNA, the CDR3 is TGTGCCAGCAGCGACAGGGGGTACACCGGGGAGCTGTTTTTT. Amino acids: CASSDRGYTGELFF.

The V call is TRBV5-6, the J call TRBJ1-1, with 7 bases fitting TRBD1. This CDR3 spans 15 amino acids. Germline CDR1 reads SGHDT; CDR2 reads YYEEEE. Trimming removed 6 bases from V and 3 bases from J; junction bases left unmatched: 11. As DNA, the CDR3 is TGTGCCAGCACCACGCTGGACACAGGGGACACTGAAGCTTTCTTT. It codes for CASTTLDTGDTEAFF.

The chain is built from TRBV9 and TRBJ2-1; TRBD1 is a possible D gene (5 bases). The V end lost 0 bases, the J end lost 8 bases, and 6 bases lay between the germline ends. In germline, CDR1 is SGDLS, CDR2 YYNGEE. This CDR3 is 12 amino acids long. CDR3 in DNA: TGTGCCAGCAGCGTAGAAGGGGATGAGCAGTTCTTC. It specifies CASSVEGDEQFF.

The chain recombines TRBV29-1 with TRBJ2-1; 7 bases match TRBD2. This CDR3 has 16 amino acids. Trimming cost V 3 bases and J 8 bases; bases outside gene matches: 16. Germline V gene sequence: CDR1 SQVTM, CDR2 ANQGSEA. The CDR3 region is CSVEAGESPFGDEQFF. For the CDR3, the DNA is TGCAGCGTTGAGGCGGGGGAAAGTCCCTTCGGCGATGAGCAGTTCTTC.

The chain couples TRBV7-2 to TRBJ1-2; 8 bases are shared with TRBD1. With 6 bases clipped from V and 8 bases from J, the junction kept 2 bases outside the gene matches. This CDR3 spans 11 amino acids. Germline lookup yields CDR1 SGHTA and CDR2 FQGNSA. Here the CDR3 DNA reads TGTGCCAGCAGGACAGGGGTCGGCTACACCTTC. It translates to CASRTGVGYTF.

The rearrangement uses TRBV7-9 and TRBJ1-1; D may be TRBD1 (5 bases). CDR3 length: 15 residues. From germline, CDR1 is SEHNR and CDR2 FQNEAQ (reference sequence). The V end lost 8 bases, the J end lost 0 bases, and 16 bases lay between the germline ends. CDR3 sequence: CASGGSHLMNTEAFF. Here the CDR3 DNA reads TGTGCCAGCGGGGGGTCCCATCTAATGAACACTGAAGCTTTCTTT.

The rearrangement joins TRBV30 to TRBJ1-6, with D possibly matching TRBD1 (5 bases). CDR3 length: 13 amino acids. Trimming cost V 1 base and J 10 bases, with 11 bases left between them. CDR1 and CDR2 from the germline V gene are GTSNPN and SVGIG (reference sequence). CDR3 in amino acids: CAWSAAGRSPLHF. The CDR3 bases are TGTGCCTGGAGTGCGGCAGGGAGGTCACCCCTCCACTTT. The variable domain in full, completed from reference TRBV30 and TRBJ1-6, reads SQTIHQWPATLVQPVGSPLSLECTVEGTSNPNLYWYRQAAGRGLQLLFYSVGIGQISSEVPQNLSASRPQDRQFILSSKKLLLSDSGFYLCAWSAAGRSPLHFGNGTRLTVT.

The genes are TRBV28 and TRBJ2-5; D ambiguous. The V gene's germline CDR1 is MDHEN and CDR2 SYDVKM. The CDR3 length is 17 residues. V was shortened by 4 bases and J by 4 bases, with 22 bases between the two germline ends. The CDR3 nucleotides are TGTGCCAGCAGTTCCTATGCTGCCTATAGGTTAGCAGAGACCCAGTACTTC. This sequence encodes CASSSYAAYRLAETQYF.

CDR3 bases: TGTGCCAGCAGCTTACAGGGGAAAGGGTCCTACGAGCAGTACGTC. Translation: CASSLQGKGSYEQYV. This rearrangement joins TRBV5-4 to TRBJ2-7; 7 positions agree with TRBD1. The trim removed 2 bases at V and 1 base at J, leaving 6 bases unmatched. The CDR3 contains 15 residues. Per the germline V gene, CDR1 is SGHNT and CDR2 is YYREEE (reference sequence).

The rearrangement joins TRBV5-1 to TRBJ1-2; D not resolved. Germline CDR1 SGHRS, CDR2 YFSETQ. This CDR3 spans 13 amino acids. V was clipped by 0 bases and J by 7 bases, with 10 bases between them. CDR3 nucleotides: TGCGCCAGCAGCTTGGCCTCGGGTAGTGGCTACACCTTC. Amino acid sequence: CASSLASGSGYTF.

Here the CDR3 DNA reads TGTGCCAGCACAACGGGGGGCAGGGACGGGATCGAGACCCAGTACTTC. This codes for CASTTGGRDGIETQYF. V usage is TRBV28 and J usage is TRBJ2-5; TRBD2 is a possible D gene (7 bases). The CDR3 loop spans 16 amino acids. Germline V gives CDR1 MDHEN, CDR2 SYDVKM. Trimming pared 7 bases from V and 5 bases from J, leaving 23 bases between. Based on the CDR3 plus reference TRBV28 and TRBJ2-5, the full variable domain is DVKVTQSSRYLVKRTGEKVFLECVQDMDHENMFWYRQDPGLGLRLIYFSYDVKMKEKGDIPEGYSVSREKKERFSLILESASTNQTSMYLCASTTGGRDGIETQYFGPGTRLLVL.

A single count supports this clone. The chain is built from TRBV9 and TRBJ1-2, with 7 bases aligning to TRBD1. CDR3 length: 17 amino acids. The germline V gene has CDR1 SGDLS and CDR2 YYNGEE. J was trimmed by 5 bases and V by 0 bases; bases with no gene match: 13. As DNA, the CDR3 is TGTGCCAGCAGCGTAGCGTCCCGTGACAGGGACCCTTATGGCTACACCTTC. It translates to CASSVASRDRDPYGYTF.

The chain carries TRBV18 and TRBJ1-3; D might be TRBD1 (5 bases). The V gene's germline CDR1 is KGHSH and CDR2 LQKENI. The CDR3 contains 15 residues. Trimming stripped 1 base from V and 0 bases from J, with 7 bases between. This CDR3 reads CASSPRGYSGNTIYF. In DNA form, the CDR3 reads TGTGCCAGCTCACCACGGGGCTACTCTGGAAACACCATATATTTT.